A single sample is the source of the 28 T cell receptor beta chains below, sequenced in a study of blood T cell repertoires in COVID-19. The data were produced by immunoSEQ multiplex PCR, yet TCRdb's version contains in-frame clones alone and is incomplete. This table holds some 270,000 clones, 80% to 85% found once. The sample taken for sequencing was peripheral blood. These receptors came from a person between 65 and 80 years old with COVID-19, enrolled during active disease.

This chain uses TRBV30 with TRBJ1-2, with D tentatively TRBD1 (6 bases). The CDR3 spans 15 residues. Trimming pared 4 bases from V and 1 base from J, leaving 16 bases between. Germline V lookup: CDR1 GTSNPN, CDR2 SVGIG (reference sequence). CDR3 bases: TGTGCCTGGACCCCGGACAGTTCTTATAACTATGGCTACACCTTC. It specifies CAWTPDSSYNYGYTF.

The rearrangement links TRBV7-2 to TRBJ2-7; D might be TRBD2 (5 bases). This CDR3 is 14 amino acids long. Germline-derived CDR1 and CDR2 are SGHTA and FQGNSA. Trimming stripped 0 bases from V and 6 bases from J, with 12 bases between. CDR3: CASSLAGRAAEQYF. The CDR3 coding sequence is TGTGCCAGCAGCTTAGCGGGGAGAGCAGCCGAGCAGTACTTC.

This clone was seen just once. CDR3: CASSLNREREQFF. CDR3 nucleotide sequence: TGTGCCAGCAGTTTAAACAGGGAGAGGGAGCAGTTCTTC. The chain has TRBV28 and TRBJ2-1; TRBD1 is a possible D gene (6 bases). CDR3 size: 13 residues. Trimming shortened V by 2 bases and J by 10 bases, and 12 bases separated the two germline ends. Germline CDR1 MDHEN, CDR2 SYDVKM.

This chain joins TRBV9 and TRBJ1-1; D not resolved. CDR3 length equals 12 residues. CDR1 and CDR2 from the germline V gene are SGDLS and YYNGEE. The V end lost 3 bases, the J end lost 10 bases, and 13 bases lay between the germline ends. Here the CDR3 DNA reads TGTGCCAGCAGCGGCCCGTCTGGCGGAGCTTTCTTT. As protein: CASSGPSGGAFF.

About this clone itself: The identical CDR3 is also encoded by other nucleotide sequences in the sample. This sequence joins TRBV5-1 and TRBJ2-7; the match to TRBD2 covers 7 bases. Per germline, CDR1 SGHRS and CDR2 YFSETQ. CDR3 length: 14 residues. J was trimmed by 4 bases and V by 0 bases; bases with no gene match: 4. In nucleotides, the CDR3 is TGCGCCAGCAGCTTGGAGGGTAGCGGGTACGAGCAGTACTTC. The encoded protein is CASSLEGSGYEQYF. The full variable domain, rest sourced from reference TRBV5-1 and TRBJ2-7, is KAGVTQTPRYLIKTRGQQVTLSCSPISGHRSVSWYQQTPGQGLQFLFEYFSETQRNKGNFPGRFSGRQFSNSRSEMNVSTLELGDSALYLCASSLEGSGYEQYFGPGTRLTVT.

This clone was detected only a few times. V gene TRBV7-9 combines with J gene TRBJ2-5; 8 nucleotides match TRBD2. CDR1 is SEHNR, CDR2 FQNEAQ, per germline (reference sequence). Trimming took 5 bases from V and 5 from J; bases not matched to a gene: 13. This CDR3 comprises 16 residues. In nucleotides, the CDR3 is TGTGCCAGCAGCCCGGATCTCGCGGGGGGTGCGGAGACCCAGTACTTC. This encodes CASSPDLAGGAETQYF.

The chain uses TRBV6-4 and TRBJ2-2; TRBD2 agrees at 9 bases. V gave up 5 bases and J gave up 0 bases; unmatched junction bases: 4. The CDR3 sequence is 16 residues long. Germline V CDR1 and CDR2: MRHNA, SNTAGT. The CDR3 nucleotides read TGTGCCAGCAGTAGGAGCGGGGGGACGAACACCGGGGAGCTGTTTTTT. It yields the protein CASSRSGGTNTGELFF.

The table lists this clone with a few counts. This rearrangement joins TRBV7-2 to TRBJ2-5; 10 bases match TRBD1. The CDR3 length is 15 residues. V lost 5 bases and J lost 7; bases outside the gene matches: 10. CDR1 SGHTA and CDR2 FQGNSA come from the germline V gene. CDR3: CASSVRDRGEVTQYF. The CDR3 nucleotides are TGTGCCAGCAGCGTCCGGGACAGGGGAGAAGTGACCCAGTACTTC.

The chain joins TRBV11-2 to TRBJ2-5, with no clear D. Trimming cost V 7 bases and J 7 bases, with 10 bases left between them. The CDR3 runs 11 residues. Germline V gene lookup returns CDR1 SGHAT and CDR2 FQNNGV. The CDR3 reads CASTLFGTQYF. The DNA of the CDR3 is TGTGCCAGCACTCTCTTCGGGACCCAGTACTTC.

CDR3 coding DNA: TGTGCCAGCAGTTACTCCCCGGGATCTAACTATGGCTACACCTTC. Translating gives CASSYSPGSNYGYTF. The chain has TRBV6-6 and TRBJ1-2, with D hard to call. This CDR3 contains 15 residues. In germline, CDR1 is MNHNY, CDR2 SVGAGI (reference sequence). V was pared by 0 bases and J by 0 bases, with 8 bases between.

This clone came up a few times. J is TRBJ1-6 and V is TRBV5-1; 7 nucleotides align to TRBD1. V lost 5 bases and J lost 10; bases outside the gene matches: 9. CDR3 length equals 14 residues. The V gene's germline CDR1 is SGHRS and CDR2 YFSETQ. This chain's CDR3 is CASRPRGLESPLHF. The CDR3, as DNA: TGCGCCAGCAGACCCAGGGGGTTAGAATCACCCCTCCACTTT.

This sequence joins TRBV11-2 and TRBJ2-3; 12 nucleotides line up with TRBD2. Germline V lookup: CDR1 SGHAT, CDR2 FQNNGV. V trimming: 2 bases; J trimming: 6 bases; junction bases outside the gene matches: 3. The CDR3 runs 15 residues. CDR3 DNA: TGTGCCAGCAGCTTACGGACTAGCGGGGTCGATACGCAGTATTTT. This sequence encodes CASSLRTSGVDTQYF.

CDR3: CASSYGHSFGEQFF. The CDR3, as DNA: TGTGCCAGCAGTTATGGGCACAGTTTCGGTGAGCAGTTCTTC. The genes are TRBV6-6 and TRBJ2-1; no clear D gene. CDR1 and CDR2 (germline): MNHNY, SVGAGI (reference sequence). The CDR3 extends over 14 amino acids. V was pared by 3 bases and J by 9 bases, with 15 bases between.

The rearrangement links TRBV6-4 to TRBJ2-2, with 7 positions matching TRBD2. Looked up from germline, CDR1 is MRHNA and CDR2 is SNTAGT. This CDR3 has 14 residues. V dropped 5 bases and J dropped 4; count of bases not matched to a gene: 4. The CDR3 is CASSRLAATGELFF. As DNA, the CDR3 is TGTGCCAGCAGTCGCCTAGCGGCCACCGGGGAGCTGTTTTTT.

The chain carries TRBV14 and TRBJ1-2; the D is unclear. Looked up from germline, CDR1 is SGHDN and CDR2 is FVKESK. Trimming shortened V by 3 bases and J by 8 bases, and 13 bases separated the two germline ends. The CDR3 is 13 residues long. The CDR3 DNA sequence: TGTGCCAGCAGCCACGACCTCCAGAGGGGCTACACCTTC. Amino acids: CASSHDLQRGYTF.

V and J are TRBV19 and TRBJ2-4; 10 bases map to TRBD1. With 6 bases clipped from V and 3 bases from J, the junction kept 8 bases outside the gene matches. The CDR3 extends over 16 amino acids. Germline values: CDR1 LNHDA, CDR2 SQIVND (reference sequence). In nucleotides, the CDR3 is TGTGCCAGTAGGGGACAGGGGCGCGTCGTCAAAAACATTCAGTACTTC. Its protein is CASRGQGRVVKNIQYF.

The rearrangement links TRBV7-2 to TRBJ2-7; 7 bases match TRBD2. CDR1 and CDR2 (germline): SGHTA, FQGNSA. The ends lost 5 bases at V and 6 bases at J; junction bases unmatched: 16. The CDR3 runs 16 residues. In DNA, the CDR3 is TGTGCCAGCAGCCCGGGGCGGGGGTTTGGGAGTGGCGAGCAGTACTTC. As protein: CASSPGRGFGSGEQYF. The entire variable domain, with the rest obtained from reference TRBV7-2 and TRBJ2-7, is as follows: GAGVSQSPSNKVTEKGKDVELRCDPISGHTALYWYRQSLGQGLEFLIYFQGNSAPDKSGLPSDRFSAERTGGSVSTLTIQRTQQEDSAVYLCASSPGRGFGSGEQYFGPGTRLTVT.

This clone was detected once. CDR3 sequence: CASSLSTVGFSRGATNEKLFF. CDR3 coding DNA: TGTGCCAGCAGTTTATCTACGGTGGGTTTTTCCAGGGGGGCAACTAATGAAAAACTGTTTTTT. This chain links TRBV27 with TRBJ1-4; the match to TRBD1 covers 7 bases. The CDR3 runs 21 residues. J lost 0 bases, V lost 0 bases, and 16 bases had no gene match. Looked up from germline, CDR1 is MNHEY and CDR2 is SMNVEV (reference sequence).

The CDR3 sequence is CASSRLAGDYEQYF. Here the CDR3 DNA reads TGTGCCAGCAGTCGACTAGCGGGTGATTACGAGCAGTACTTC. The gene calls are TRBV27 and TRBJ2-7, with TRBD2 matching over 10 bases. Germline V gene data show CDR1 as MNHEY and CDR2 as SMNVEV (reference sequence). This CDR3 is built from 14 residues. Germline trimming cut 5 bases from V and 4 bases from J; bases unmatched to any gene: 5.

This chain uses TRBV7-2 with TRBJ2-5, with 7 bases identical to TRBD1. This CDR3 has 14 residues. CDR1 is SGHTA and CDR2 is FQGNSA in the germline V gene. The J segment lost 4 bases and the V segment lost 1 base, leaving 3 bases of the junction unmatched. CDR3 sequence reads: CASSLVQGLETQYF. Written as DNA, the CDR3 is TGTGCCAGCAGCTTAGTACAGGGGCTAGAGACCCAGTACTTC.

This clone was observed at least ten times. This chain joins TRBV5-1 and TRBJ2-5; D is possibly TRBD2 (5 bases). Trimming removed 0 bases from V and 4 bases from J, with 10 bases in between. The CDR3 loop spans 14 amino acids. CDR1 is SGHRS, CDR2 YFSETQ, per germline. CDR3 protein: CASSLGRRAETQYF. In DNA, the CDR3 is TGCGCCAGCAGCTTGGGTCGGCGGGCAGAGACCCAGTACTTC.

V is TRBV5-6 and J is TRBJ2-7, with D perhaps matching TRBD2 (6 bases). This CDR3 is 13 amino acids long. Germline V gene lookup returns CDR1 SGHDT and CDR2 YYEEEE. Trimming stripped 2 bases from V and 4 bases from J, with 10 bases between. CDR3: CASSFGTRYEQYF. The CDR3 region has the DNA TGTGCCAGCAGCTTCGGGACTCGTTACGAGCAGTACTTC.

The rearrangement links TRBV20-1 to TRBJ2-5, with D maybe TRBD1 (8 bases). The germline V gene encodes CDR1 DFQATT and CDR2 SNEGSKA (reference sequence). The CDR3 consists of 14 residues. V was cut by 3 bases and J by 5 bases, with 16 bases left in between. CDR3 sequence (DNA): TGCAGTGCTAGTGGTATACAGGGGGGGGAGACCCAGTACTTC. Protein sequence: CSASGIQGGETQYF.

The chain couples TRBV7-9 to TRBJ2-7, with D possibly TRBD2 on 5 matching bases. CDR3 length equals 14 residues. Trimming cost V 4 bases and J 1 base, with 11 bases left between them. CDR1 SEHNR and CDR2 FQNEAQ come from the germline V gene (reference sequence). This CDR3 is CASSYQRTSYEQYF. The CDR3 DNA follows: TGTGCCAGCAGCTATCAGCGGACGTCCTACGAGCAGTACTTC.

The chain uses TRBV28 and TRBJ1-2; perhaps TRBD1 as D (6 bases). Germline V gene sequence: CDR1 MDHEN, CDR2 SYDVKM. Trimming left V 8 bases short and J 2 bases short, with 18 bases between. This CDR3 contains 15 residues. The CDR3 nucleotides are TGTGCCAGCGTAACAGGGCCCGTTTCAAACTATGGCTACACCTTC. Residues: CASVTGPVSNYGYTF.

The chain carries TRBV6-1 and TRBJ1-1; TRBD1 might be the D (6 bases). Germline V CDR1 and CDR2: MNHNS, SASEGT. V dropped 0 bases and J dropped 10 bases, with 12 bases sitting between them. The CDR3 is made up of 13 amino acids. CDR3 sequence: CASSEAPLGGAFF. In DNA, the CDR3 is TGTGCCAGCAGTGAAGCTCCACTAGGGGGAGCTTTCTTT.

V and J are TRBV11-2 and TRBJ2-7; no clear D gene. CDR1 and CDR2 from the germline V gene are SGHAT and FQNNGV. Deletions cut 5 bases from V and 3 bases from J, with 5 bases between. This CDR3 is built from 11 residues. The CDR3 nucleotides are TGTGCCAGCAGCCCTCTCTACGAGCAGTACTTC. This encodes CASSPLYEQYF.

This chain links TRBV6-6 with TRBJ1-6; the match to TRBD1 covers 7 bases. The junction had 3 bases not matched to a gene; V was cut back by 2 bases and J by 5 bases. Germline-derived CDR1 and CDR2 are MNHNY and SVGAGI (reference sequence). The CDR3 contains 15 residues. CDR3 sequence reads: CASSYRGQHNSPLHF. The CDR3 DNA is TGTGCCAGCAGTTACCGGGGACAGCATAATTCACCCCTCCACTTT.